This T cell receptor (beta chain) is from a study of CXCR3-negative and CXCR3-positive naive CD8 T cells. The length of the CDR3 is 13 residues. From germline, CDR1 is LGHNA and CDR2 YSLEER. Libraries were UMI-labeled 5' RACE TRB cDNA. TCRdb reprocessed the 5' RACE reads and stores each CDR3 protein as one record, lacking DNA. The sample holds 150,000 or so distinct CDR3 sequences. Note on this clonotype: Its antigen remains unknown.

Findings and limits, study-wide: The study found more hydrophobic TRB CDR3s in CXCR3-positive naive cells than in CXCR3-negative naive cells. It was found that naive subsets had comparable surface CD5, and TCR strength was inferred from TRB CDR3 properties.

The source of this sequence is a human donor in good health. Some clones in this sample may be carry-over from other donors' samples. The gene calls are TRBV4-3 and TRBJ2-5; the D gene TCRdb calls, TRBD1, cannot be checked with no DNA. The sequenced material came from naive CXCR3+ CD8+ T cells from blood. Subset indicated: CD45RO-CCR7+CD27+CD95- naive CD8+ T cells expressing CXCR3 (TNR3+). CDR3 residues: CASSRDREETQYF.